Listed here are 32 T cell receptor beta chains from one sample, sequenced in a study of blood T cell repertoires in COVID-19. Clones were sequenced by immunoSEQ multiplex PCR, and TCRdb holds only the in-frame ones, with some missing. Counted here are approximately 190,000 clones, approximately 90% occurring once; the ten biggest clones make up about 6.3%. Sequencing was done on a sample of peripheral blood. The receptors were sampled from a man in his forties or fifties with active or convalescent COVID-19.

This chain joins TRBV4-1 and TRBJ1-4; D is perhaps TRBD1 (6 bases). The CDR3 sequence is 18 residues long. The germline CDR1 and CDR2 sequences are MGHRA and YSYEKL. Trimming took off 0 bases at V and 0 bases at J, with 14 bases between the two ends. The CDR3 region is CASSQDRQGKTTNEKLFF. Written as DNA, the CDR3 is TGCGCCAGCAGCCAAGACAGGCAGGGGAAGACAACTAATGAAAAACTGTTTTTT.

In regard to this clone: Since the CDR3 does not end with the conserved phenylalanine or tryptophan, this likely comes from a read error. The DNA is left out, because the CDR3 cannot be placed on it with certainty; the CDR3 is given as TCRdb lists it. The chain uses TRBV2 and TRBJ1-1. The length of the CDR3 is 11 amino acids, counting both ends. Looked up from germline, CDR1 is SNHLY and CDR2 is FYNNEI. The CDR3 region is CASSETRDFLY.

The chain joins TRBV24-1 to TRBJ1-4; 7 bases match TRBD1. The CDR3 has 15 amino acids. Trimming at V came to 3 bases and at J to 7 bases, leaving 7 bases not matched to a gene. Germline CDR1 KGHDR, CDR2 SFDVKD. The CDR3 region is CATSDPRQGGEKLFF. DNA for the CDR3: TGTGCCACCAGTGATCCCAGACAGGGAGGTGAAAAACTGTTTTTT.

This clone was counted once. The J gene is TRBJ2-7, the V gene TRBV25-1, with D possibly being TRBD1 (6 bases). This CDR3 has 13 residues. From germline, CDR1 is MGHDK and CDR2 SYGVNS. Trimming stripped 5 bases from V and 7 bases from J, with 15 bases between. The CDR3, as DNA: TGTGCCAGCAGTTTGCAGGGGCCTGCAGAGCAGTACTTC. This encodes CASSLQGPAEQYF.

The rearrangement links TRBV2 to TRBJ2-1; the D gene is possibly TRBD2 (6 bases). Trimming removed 6 bases at V and 0 bases at J, with 15 bases between. Germline lookup yields CDR1 SNHLY and CDR2 FYNNEI. The CDR3 is made up of 16 amino acids. CDR3 in DNA: TGTGCCAGCAGCACCTGGGGGGAGAACTCCTACAATGAGCAGTTCTTC. Protein product: CASSTWGENSYNEQFF.

V is TRBV2 and J is TRBJ1-2; 8 bases map to TRBD1. From germline, CDR1 is SNHLY and CDR2 FYNNEI. CDR3 length equals 15 residues. V shed 8 bases, J shed 4 bases, and the junction held 12 bases outside the gene matches. The CDR3 loop is CASGRTGPSLYGYTF. The CDR3 bases are TGTGCCAGCGGGCGGACAGGGCCATCCCTCTATGGCTACACCTTC.

The CDR3 region is CASKPRGLFTPGAFF. The CDR3 nucleotides are TGTGCCAGCAAGCCCAGGGGCCTCTTCACTCCCGGAGCTTTCTTT. V is TRBV2 and J is TRBJ1-1; a possible D gene is TRBD1 (6 bases). CDR1 and CDR2 (germline): SNHLY, FYNNEI. Deletions cut 7 bases from V and 10 bases from J, with 25 bases between. This CDR3 is 15 amino acids long.

The chain has TRBV10-3 and TRBJ1-1, with 11 bases lining up with TRBD1. Germline CDR1 is ENHRY and CDR2 is SYGVKD. The J segment lost 7 bases and the V segment lost 1 base, leaving 2 bases of the junction unmatched. CDR3 size: 14 residues. The CDR3 DNA is TGTGCCATCAGTGAGTATGGGACAGGGGGTGAAGCTTTCTTT. The encoded protein is CAISEYGTGGEAFF.

The chain combines TRBV5-6 with TRBJ2-6, with D possibly TRBD1 on 5 matching bases. The length of the CDR3 is 15 residues. The V end was cut by 5 bases, the J end by 4 bases, with 13 bases between. Per the germline V gene, CDR1 is SGHDT and CDR2 is YYEEEE. The CDR3 DNA reads TGTGCCAGCAGACTTCAGGGTGGAGGGGCCAACGTCCTGACTTTC. This codes for CASRLQGGGANVLTF.

V usage is TRBV28 and J usage is TRBJ1-1, with 8 bases that match TRBD1. The germline V gene has CDR1 MDHEN and CDR2 SYDVKM. This CDR3 has 11 amino acids. The V and J ends lost 6 bases and 10 bases, in that order; junction bases with no gene match: 4. The CDR3 loop is CASSFDRGAFF. The CDR3 coding sequence is TGTGCCAGCAGCTTCGACAGGGGAGCTTTCTTT. The variable domain in full, completed from reference TRBV28 and TRBJ1-1, reads DVKVTQSSRYLVKRTGEKVFLECVQDMDHENMFWYRQDPGLGLRLIYFSYDVKMKEKGDIPEGYSVSREKKERFSLILESASTNQTSMYLCASSFDRGAFFGQGTRLTVV.

V usage is TRBV7-9 and J usage is TRBJ1-1; D ambiguous. V lost 0 bases and J lost 2, with 10 bases in between. Germline V CDR1 and CDR2: SEHNR, FQNEAQ (reference sequence). The CDR3 is 15 residues long. The CDR3 DNA reads TGTGCCAGCAGCTTAGCGCGGCAAGTTAACACTGAAGCTTTCTTT. Translating gives CASSLARQVNTEAFF.

The chain has TRBV27 and TRBJ2-2; 12 nucleotides agree with TRBD2. J gave up 7 bases and V 5 bases, and 14 bases lay outside the gene matches. Germline values: CDR1 MNHEY, CDR2 SMNVEV (reference sequence). This CDR3 has 18 amino acids. CDR3 region: CASSPRSTSGRLGGELFF. DNA of the CDR3: TGTGCCAGCAGTCCTCGCTCGACTAGCGGGAGATTAGGCGGGGAGCTGTTTTTT.

The V gene is TRBV18, the J gene TRBJ1-6; no definite D call. V was clipped by 2 bases and J by 13 bases, with 15 bases between them. This CDR3 has 14 residues. CDR1 KGHSH and CDR2 LQKENI come from the germline V gene. The CDR3 protein is CASSPVPDGGPLHF. CDR3 DNA sequence: TGTGCCAGCTCACCAGTTCCTGACGGAGGGCCCCTCCACTTT.

For this clone: Distinct nucleotide sequences in the sample also encode this CDR3. The chain combines TRBV24-1 with TRBJ2-3; 11 positions agree with TRBD2. J was trimmed by 1 base and V by 4 bases; bases with no gene match: 3. Germline CDR1 KGHDR, CDR2 SFDVKD. CDR3 length: 16 residues. As DNA, the CDR3 is TGTGCCACCAGTGAGGGGGGACTAGCGGGCACAGATACGCAGTATTTT. Translation gives CATSEGGLAGTDTQYF.

The V gene is TRBV6-5, the J gene TRBJ2-1, with TRBD1 matching over 7 bases. The CDR3 sequence is 13 residues long. Germline V CDR1 and CDR2: MNHEY, SVGAGI. J lost 3 bases, V lost 6 bases, and 2 bases had no gene match. This chain's CDR3 is CASSRQGYNEQFF. In DNA form, the CDR3 reads TGTGCCAGCAGCAGACAGGGCTACAATGAGCAGTTCTTC.

V and J are TRBV6-6 and TRBJ2-7; D may be TRBD1 (6 bases). V was pared by 10 bases and J by 7 bases, with 14 bases between. Germline CDR1 is MNHNY and CDR2 is SVGAGI (reference sequence). This CDR3 is built from 11 residues. The CDR3 spells CATRQGWEQYF. In nucleotides, the CDR3 is TGTGCCACCCGTCAGGGGTGGGAGCAGTACTTC.

The chain employs TRBV6-5 and TRBJ2-7, with 8 bases fitting TRBD1. Trimming removed 7 bases from V and 5 bases from J; junction bases left unmatched: 10. From germline, CDR1 is MNHEY and CDR2 SVGAGI. The CDR3 has 14 amino acids. The CDR3 region is CASTPTGARNEQYF. CDR3 bases: TGTGCCAGCACCCCGACAGGGGCTCGAAACGAGCAGTACTTC.

This clone has a single count. CDR3 DNA: TGTGCCCCGGGGGGCCAGGAATTAGCCAAAAACATTCAGTACTTC. The encoded protein is CAPGGQELAKNIQYF. The chain recombines TRBV6-5 with TRBJ2-4, with D tentatively TRBD2 (7 bases). V dropped 11 bases and J dropped 0 bases, with 17 bases sitting between them. Germline lookup yields CDR1 MNHEY and CDR2 SVGAGI. CDR3 length: 15 residues.

The CDR3 protein is CASSLYRGAEAFF. The CDR3 region has the DNA TGTGCCAGCAGTTTGTACAGGGGCGCTGAAGCTTTCTTT. V and J are TRBV28 and TRBJ1-1, with 7 bases fitting TRBD1. Looked up from germline, CDR1 is MDHEN and CDR2 is SYDVKM. The CDR3 runs 13 residues. V shed 3 bases and J 6 bases; nucleotides not matched to a gene: 4.

This clone was seen a single time. The chain is built from TRBV6-6 and TRBJ1-2; unclear D gene. Germline V CDR1 and CDR2: MNHNY, SVGAGI (reference sequence). The CDR3 loop spans 16 amino acids. The V gene lost 6 bases and the J gene lost 3 bases, with 20 bases spanning the gap. CDR3 nucleotides: TGTGCCAGCAGCCGATCGGGCAGCCATGAGTACTATGGCTACACCTTC. As protein: CASSRSGSHEYYGYTF.

The rearrangement joins TRBV19 to TRBJ1-1; 8 positions agree with TRBD1. V gave up 9 bases and J gave up 1 base; unmatched junction bases: 7. Per the germline V gene, CDR1 is LNHDA and CDR2 is SQIVND (reference sequence). CDR3 length: 14 amino acids. Here the CDR3 DNA reads TGTGCCAGCGGACAGGGAGGGGGGAACACTGAAGCTTTCTTT. It encodes CASGQGGGNTEAFF.

The chain links TRBV4-1 to TRBJ1-1; D unclear. This CDR3 region has 16 residues. From germline, CDR1 is MGHRA and CDR2 YSYEKL. With 1 base removed from V and 0 bases from J, the gap between germline ends came to 12 bases. The CDR3 DNA is TGCGCCAGCAGCCAAGGTAGAGCAATTTTGAACACTGAAGCTTTCTTT. It codes for CASSQGRAILNTEAFF.

The rearrangement joins TRBV27 to TRBJ1-1; D is perhaps TRBD1 (6 bases). Germline CDR1 MNHEY, CDR2 SMNVEV (reference sequence). This CDR3 comprises 17 residues. V was shortened by 3 bases and J by 0 bases, with 17 bases between the two germline ends. CDR3 amino acids: CASSLGRAGALNTEAFF. DNA of the CDR3: TGTGCCAGCAGTTTGGGAAGGGCAGGGGCTCTGAACACTGAAGCTTTCTTT.

V usage is TRBV5-5 and J usage is TRBJ2-7; 7 bases fit TRBD1. V shed 0 bases, J shed 3 bases, and the junction held 6 bases outside the gene matches. CDR1 SGHKS and CDR2 YYEKEE come from the germline V gene (reference sequence). There are 15 residues in the CDR3. As DNA, the CDR3 is TGTGCCAGCAGCTTGGCTGGGACAGCCGACTACGAGCAGTACTTC. This sequence encodes CASSLAGTADYEQYF.

The chain couples TRBV5-1 to TRBJ1-2; D uncertain. Looked up from germline, CDR1 is SGHRS and CDR2 is YFSETQ. This CDR3 has 16 amino acids. Trimming stripped 4 bases from V and 8 bases from J, with 24 bases between. The CDR3 sequence: CASSGRAGGPYEGYTF. CDR3 sequence (DNA): TGCGCCAGCAGCGGGAGGGCAGGCGGGCCGTATGAAGGCTACACCTTC.

The chain links TRBV6-5 to TRBJ2-7, with a possible D match to TRBD2 (5 bases). The length of the CDR3 is 15 residues. The V and J ends lost 10 bases and 0 bases respectively, with 19 bases between them. Germline loops: CDR1 MNHEY, CDR2 SVGAGI. The DNA for the CDR3 is TGTGCCACCGCAAGGGCGGGTAGCGACTCCTACGAGCAGTACTTC. It is translated as CATARAGSDSYEQYF.

The chain combines TRBV6-4 with TRBJ1-5, with D tentatively TRBD1 (6 bases). Germline CDR1 and CDR2: MRHNA and SNTAGT. V was cut by 3 bases and J by 8 bases, with 14 bases left in between. The CDR3 covers 14 residues. CDR3 amino acids: CASSEQGGFEPQHF. CDR3 nucleotides: TGTGCCAGCAGTGAACAGGGTGGTTTCGAGCCCCAGCATTTT.

This rearrangement joins TRBV19 to TRBJ1-5; 8 bases align to TRBD1. The V segment lost 4 bases and the J segment 4 bases; nucleotides outside the gene matches: 9. This CDR3 is built from 16 residues. Germline V lookup: CDR1 LNHDA, CDR2 SQIVND (reference sequence). The CDR3 DNA sequence: TGTGCCAGTAGTACGACAGGGGCAGGGGGTAATCAGCCCCAGCATTTT. Protein product: CASSTTGAGGNQPQHF.

This clone has more than one count but fewer than ten. The chain joins TRBV5-1 to TRBJ1-5, with D perhaps matching TRBD1 (5 bases). This CDR3 comprises 15 residues. V was shortened by 0 bases and J by 2 bases, with 9 bases between the two germline ends. Per germline, CDR1 SGHRS and CDR2 YFSETQ. The CDR3 region has the DNA TGCGCCAGCAGCTTGGGGGAACAGGGCAATCAGCCCCAGCATTTT. It translates to CASSLGEQGNQPQHF.

DNA of the CDR3: TGTGCCAGCTCCCCGCCGGGACAGGGGACCACTGAAGCTTTCTTT. Translation: CASSPPGQGTTEAFF. The rearrangement joins TRBV18 to TRBJ1-1; 10 nucleotides line up with TRBD1. After removal of 6 bases from V and 4 bases from J, the junction contained 8 bases not matched to a gene. The CDR3 totals 15 residues. The germline CDR1 and CDR2 sequences are KGHSH and LQKENI.

There are a few counts of this clone. V gene TRBV12-3 or TRBV12-4 combines with J gene TRBJ2-5; the D is unclear. The CDR3 is made up of 13 amino acids. Trimming pared 3 bases from V and 4 bases from J, leaving 9 bases between. CDR3 region: CASSFRVIETQYF. In DNA form, the CDR3 reads TGTGCCAGCAGTTTTCGGGTTATAGAGACCCAGTACTTC.

This clone occurred once. This chain joins TRBV5-6 and TRBJ1-2, with a tentative D call TRBD1 (6 bases). The length of the CDR3 is 19 residues. V lost 4 bases and J 5 bases, leaving 30 bases between the germline ends. Germline lookup yields CDR1 SGHDT and CDR2 YYEEEE. The CDR3 here is CASSQVSGSWGGTEYGYTF. CDR3 nucleotides: TGTGCCAGCAGCCAAGTATCTGGGAGTTGGGGGGGCACTGAATATGGCTACACCTTC.